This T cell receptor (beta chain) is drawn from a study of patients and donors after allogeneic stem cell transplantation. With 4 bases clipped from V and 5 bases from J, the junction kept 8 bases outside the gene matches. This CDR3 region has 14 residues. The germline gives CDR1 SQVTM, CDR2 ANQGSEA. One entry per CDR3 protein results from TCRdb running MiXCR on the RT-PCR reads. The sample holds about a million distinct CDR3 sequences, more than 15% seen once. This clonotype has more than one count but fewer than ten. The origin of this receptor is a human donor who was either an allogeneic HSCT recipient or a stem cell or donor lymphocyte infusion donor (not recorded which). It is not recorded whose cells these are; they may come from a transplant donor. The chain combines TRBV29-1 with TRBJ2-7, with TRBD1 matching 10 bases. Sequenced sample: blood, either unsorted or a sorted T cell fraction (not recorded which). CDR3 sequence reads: CSVVLRDRGHEQYF. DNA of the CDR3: TGCAGCGTTGTATTACGGGACAGGGGCCACGAGCAGTACTTC.